The source of this T cell receptor beta chain is a study of cytomegalovirus exposure and HLA in healthy donors. Study-level results: V segments that were indistinguishable, TRBV6-2 and TRBV6-3 among them, were omitted from analysis. Trimming of TCR beta V- and J-genes showed a link, identified in a later analysis, to a missense DCLRE1C variant. HLA restriction was apparent for most CMV-associated TCR beta chains in a later analysis.

The PCR ran on 60 Vbeta and 13 Jbeta primers. The data were produced by immunoSEQ multiplex PCR, yet TCRdb's version contains in-frame clones alone and is incomplete. The sample has around 190,000 clones, roughly 9.4% seen once. Of note for this clone: Its antigen is not identified. The same CDR3 also results from other DNA sequences found in this sample.

After removal of 4 bases from V and 6 bases from J, the junction contained 10 bases not matched to a gene. Germline CDR1 SGHDT, CDR2 YYEEEE. CDR3 length: 16 amino acids. The receptor was derived from a woman aged 25-40 years in good health and CMV-seropositive. The specimen was PBMCs. This chain links TRBV5-6 with TRBJ1-4, with TRBD1 identical over 9 bases. CDR3 loop: CASSEGQGINYEKLFF. Written as DNA, the CDR3 is TGTGCCAGCAGCGAAGGACAGGGGATCAATTATGAAAAACTGTTTTTT. Looking up the rest from reference TRBV5-6 and TRBJ1-4 gives the full variable domain: DAGVTQSPTHLIKTRGQQVTLRCSPKSGHDTVSWYQQALGQGPQFIFQYYEEEERQRGNFPDRFSGHQFPNYSSELNVNALLLGDSALYLCASSEGQGINYEKLFFGSGTQLSVL.